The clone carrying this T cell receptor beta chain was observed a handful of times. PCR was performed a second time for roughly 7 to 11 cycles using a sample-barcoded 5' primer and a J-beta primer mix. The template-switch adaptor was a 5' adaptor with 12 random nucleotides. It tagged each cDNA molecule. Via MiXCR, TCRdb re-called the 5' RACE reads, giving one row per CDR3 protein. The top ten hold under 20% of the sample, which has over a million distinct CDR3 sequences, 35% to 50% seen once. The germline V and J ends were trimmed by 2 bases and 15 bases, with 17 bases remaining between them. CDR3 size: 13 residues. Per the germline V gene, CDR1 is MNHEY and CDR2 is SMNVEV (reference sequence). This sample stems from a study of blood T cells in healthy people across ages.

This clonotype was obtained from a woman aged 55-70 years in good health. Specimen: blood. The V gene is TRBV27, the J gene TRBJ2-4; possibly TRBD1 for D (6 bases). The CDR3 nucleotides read TGTGCCAGCAGTTTAATAGTTGGACAGCGTCTGTACTTC. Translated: CASSLIVGQRLYF.